This T cell receptor beta chain is drawn from a study of cytomegalovirus exposure and HLA in healthy donors. Trimming removed 4 bases from V and 0 bases from J; junction bases left unmatched: 2. The V gene's germline CDR1 is MNHNS and CDR2 SASEGT. The CDR3 loop spans 14 amino acids. The PCR was carried out with 60 Vbeta primers and 13 Jbeta primers. The repertoire was sequenced with immunoSEQ multiplex PCR; TCRdb's copy has only in-frame clones and lacks some. The sample includes about 96,000 clones, 60% to 75% seen only once; the top ten take under 3%. This chain joins TRBV6-1 and TRBJ1-1, with TRBD1 matching 7 bases. This TCR was recovered from a female donor in good health and CMV-seropositive. Source material: PBMCs. This CDR3 is CASSAGQLNTEAFF. CDR3 DNA: TGTGCCAGCAGTGCGGGACAGCTGAACACTGAAGCTTTCTTT.